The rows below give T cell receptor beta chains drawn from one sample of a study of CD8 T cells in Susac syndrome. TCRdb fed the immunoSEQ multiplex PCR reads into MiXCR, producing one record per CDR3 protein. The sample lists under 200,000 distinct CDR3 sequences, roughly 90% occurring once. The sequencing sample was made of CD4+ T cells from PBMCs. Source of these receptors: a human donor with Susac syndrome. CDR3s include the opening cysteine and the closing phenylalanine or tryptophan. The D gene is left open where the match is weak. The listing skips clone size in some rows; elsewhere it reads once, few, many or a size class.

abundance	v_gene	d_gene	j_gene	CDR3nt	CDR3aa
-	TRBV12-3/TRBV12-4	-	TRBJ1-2	TGTGCCAGCAGTTTGGGTTCGAAGGGGACCCATGGCTACACCTTC	CASSLGSKGTHGYTF
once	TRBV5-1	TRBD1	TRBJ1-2	TGCGCCAGCAGCTTAGCAGGGGGACAGAACTATGGCTACACCTTC	CASSLAGGQNYGYTF
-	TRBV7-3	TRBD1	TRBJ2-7	TGTGCCAGCAGCTTAACCGGGACAGGTTCATCCTACGAGCAGTACTTC	CASSLTGTGSSYEQYF
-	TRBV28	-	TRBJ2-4	TGTGCCAGCAGTTTAAGAGGCTTCGGGACCAAAAACATTCAGTACTTC	CASSLRGFGTKNIQYF
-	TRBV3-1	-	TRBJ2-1	TGTGCCAGCAGCCAAGTGGGGCACGACAATGAGCAGTTCTTC	CASSQVGHDNEQFF
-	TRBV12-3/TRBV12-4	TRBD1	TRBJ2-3	TGTGCCAGCAGAATAGACAGGGGAAGCACAGATACGCAGTATTTT	CASRIDRGSTDTQYF
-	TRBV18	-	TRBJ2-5	TGTGCCAGCTCACCACCGGGTTTCTCAAGTGAGACCCAGTACTTC	CASSPPGFSSETQYF
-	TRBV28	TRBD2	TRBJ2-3	TGTGCCAGCACGGCGGGAGGGCCGGTAGATACGCAGTATTTT	CASTAGGPVDTQYF
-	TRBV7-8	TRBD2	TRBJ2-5	TGTGCCAGCAGCTCCTCGGGTCCGGGACTAGCGGAGACCCAGTACTTC	CASSSSGPGLAETQYF
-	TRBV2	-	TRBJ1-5	TGTGCCAGCAGTGAAAACCCAGGGGCCAATCAGCCCCAGCATTTT	CASSENPGANQPQHF
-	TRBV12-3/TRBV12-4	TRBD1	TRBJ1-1	TGTGCCAGCAGCCTAGGGGGCTTTGATACAGCTTTCTTT	CASSLGGFDTAFF
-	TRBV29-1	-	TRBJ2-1	TGCAGCGCGGCCACTAGGATAGCTGAGCAGTTCTTC	CSAATRIAEQFF
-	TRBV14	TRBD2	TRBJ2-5	TGTGCCAGCAGCCAAGATTTAATCGGCGGGGGGCTCCAAGAGACCCAGTACTTC	CASSQDLIGGGLQETQYF
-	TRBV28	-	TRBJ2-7	TGTGCCAGCAGCCGACAGCCACCCTCCTACGAGCAGTACTTC	CASSRQPPSYEQYF
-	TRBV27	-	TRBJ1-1	TGTGCCAGCAGTTTCGGTACAGGGAGCACTGAAGCTTTCTTT	CASSFGTGSTEAFF
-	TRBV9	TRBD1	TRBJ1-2	TGTGCCAGCACCCTCTTTCAGGGGGCGGGTGGCTACACCTTC	CASTLFQGAGGYTF
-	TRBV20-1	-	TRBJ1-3	TGCAGTGCCATAGACAGCTCTGGAAACACCATATATTTT	CSAIDSSGNTIYF
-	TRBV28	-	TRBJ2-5	TGTGCCAGCAGTTTAGGTCAGGAAGAGACCCAGTACTTC	CASSLGQEETQYF
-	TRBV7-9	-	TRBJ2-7	TGTGCCAGCAGCTCCGAGATCACGTACGAGCAGTACTTC	CASSSEITYEQYF
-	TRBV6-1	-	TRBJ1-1	TGTGCCAGCAGTGAAGTAAGGAACACTGAAGCTTTCTTT	CASSEVRNTEAFF